This TCR beta chain was sequenced for a study of cytomegalovirus exposure and HLA in healthy donors. For the study at large: In an earlier analysis, around 120 million unique TCR beta sequences were found from 150 million to 200 million T cells.

Remarks on this clone: Its antigen is undetermined.

Primers included in the PCR were 60 Vbeta and 13 Jbeta primers. The assay was immunoSEQ multiplex PCR, and TCRdb's table has in-frame clones only and misses some. The profile shows 120,000 or so clones, about a sixth of them singletons. Whole-study results and caveats: Per a prior analysis, the majority of TCR beta V segments were productive roughly 87% or roughly 30% of the time. Across donors, sequencing depth was assumed by presence/absence analyses to be roughly uniform.

Material for sequencing was PBMCs. The sequence was collected from a female donor in good health and CMV-seropositive.

CDR3 nucleotide sequence: TGTGCCAGCAGTGAATGGCATCCCGGGAATGAGCAGTTCTTC. The encoded protein is CASSEWHPGNEQFF. This rearrangement joins TRBV2 to TRBJ2-1, with D unresolved. This CDR3 contains 14 residues. V was pared by 2 bases and J by 7 bases, with 12 bases between. Germline CDR1 is SNHLY and CDR2 is FYNNEI.